The entry below gives a single TCR beta chain sequence along with its context. Its antigen is unidentified. TCRdb redid the calling of the 5' RACE reads with MiXCR, one entry per CDR3 protein. This table holds roughly 63,000 distinct CDR3 sequences, around 7.4% found once. V lost 1 base to trimming and J lost 6 bases; unmatched junction nucleotides: 3. There are 15 residues in the CDR3. Germline lookup yields CDR1 MNHNS and CDR2 SASEGT. The data derive from a study of T cells after yellow fever vaccination. Overall study context: Preparation of fractions with low cell numbers was performed using SMART-Seq v4 Ultra Low Input. Broader study findings: It was the secondary response that reached its peak faster, day 5 versus 15, but it was weaker. Abundant clonotypes from the bulk population could contaminate FACS-sorted repertoires. Only a minor proportion of clonotypes was detected across both CD4 and CD8 compartments.

The V gene is TRBV6-1, the J gene TRBJ2-1, with 10 bases that match TRBD2. The source was CD8+ T cells sorted from PBMCs, collected 15 days after the yellow fever booster vaccination. The receptor's source is a man aged 25-45 years who received the YFV17D yellow fever vaccine. The DNA for the CDR3 is TGTGCCAGCAGTGAAGAACTAGCGGGGATCAATGAGCAGTTCTTC. Translation gives CASSEELAGINEQFF.